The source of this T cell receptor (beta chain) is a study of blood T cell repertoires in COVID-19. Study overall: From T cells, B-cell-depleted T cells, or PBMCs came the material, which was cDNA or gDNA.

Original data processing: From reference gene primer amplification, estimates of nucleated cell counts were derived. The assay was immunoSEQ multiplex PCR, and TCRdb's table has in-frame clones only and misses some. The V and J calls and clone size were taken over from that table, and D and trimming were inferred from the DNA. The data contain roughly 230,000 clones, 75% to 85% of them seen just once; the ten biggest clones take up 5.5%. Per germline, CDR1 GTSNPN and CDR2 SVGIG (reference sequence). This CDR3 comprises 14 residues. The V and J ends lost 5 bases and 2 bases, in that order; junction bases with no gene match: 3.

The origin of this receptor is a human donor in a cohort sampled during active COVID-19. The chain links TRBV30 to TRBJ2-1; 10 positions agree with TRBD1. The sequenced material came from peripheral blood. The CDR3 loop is CAWQTGGPYNEQFF. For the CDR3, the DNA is TGTGCCTGGCAGACAGGGGGCCCCTACAATGAGCAGTTCTTC.